The 28 T cell receptor beta chains given below trace back to one sample, sequenced in a study of beta chain features in type 1 diabetes. Expressed TCRB transcripts were sequenced, since all the RNA that had been isolated was reverse transcribed. This table comes from immunoSEQ multiplex PCR, and its TCRdb copy is limited to in-frame clones, with some not included. The sample holds about 140,000 clones; around a tenth are singletons and the top ten take about 0.6%. Sequencing used central memory CD4+ T cells from blood. These receptors originate from a woman between 40 and 55 years old in good health.

The V call is TRBV7-8, the J call TRBJ2-1; D remains ambiguous. The V gene's germline CDR1 is SGHVS and CDR2 FQNEAQ. With 5 bases removed from V and 5 bases from J, the gap between germline ends came to 13 bases. This CDR3 contains 14 residues. In DNA form, the CDR3 reads TGTGCCAGCAGCGGTCCCGGCGACAACAATGAGCAGTTCTTC. Protein: CASSGPGDNNEQFF.

V usage is TRBV19 and J usage is TRBJ1-6; the match to TRBD1 covers 9 bases. The CDR3 runs 15 residues. From germline, CDR1 is LNHDA and CDR2 SQIVND (reference sequence). The V segment lost 4 bases and the J segment 3 bases; nucleotides outside the gene matches: 1. In DNA, the CDR3 is TGTGCCAGTAGTACGGACAGGGGCTATAATTCACCCCTCCACTTT. Translation: CASSTDRGYNSPLHF.

Only a few counts were recorded for this clone. The rearrangement links TRBV19 to TRBJ2-7; D is possibly TRBD1 (6 bases). Per the germline V gene, CDR1 is LNHDA and CDR2 is SQIVND (reference sequence). The V and J ends lost 6 bases and 5 bases respectively, with 17 bases between them. The CDR3 is made up of 14 amino acids. CDR3: CASRAYTGRHEQYF. As DNA, the CDR3 is TGTGCCAGTAGGGCCTACACAGGGAGACACGAGCAGTACTTC.

This clone was seen more than once but under ten times. CDR3 nucleotides: TGCGCCAGCAGCTCGGGGGGCGGCAGCTCCTACAATGAGCAGTTCTTC. This encodes CASSSGGGSSYNEQFF. The chain employs TRBV5-1 and TRBJ2-1; perhaps TRBD2 as D (7 bases). This CDR3 spans 16 amino acids. CDR1 and CDR2 from the germline V gene are SGHRS and YFSETQ. Trimming shortened V by 3 bases and J by 0 bases, and 13 bases separated the two germline ends.

The J gene is TRBJ2-7, the V gene TRBV6-5, with 12 positions matching TRBD2. The germline CDR1 and CDR2 sequences are MNHEY and SVGAGI. This CDR3 is built from 14 residues. V lost 5 bases and J lost 6; bases outside the gene matches: 5. The CDR3 spells CASSPSGGAAEQYF. The CDR3, as DNA: TGTGCCAGCAGTCCTAGCGGGGGGGCTGCCGAGCAGTACTTC.

This clone was seen a handful of times. The genes are TRBV6-1 and TRBJ2-5; 10 bases map to TRBD1. The CDR3 loop spans 14 amino acids. With 10 bases clipped from V and 2 bases from J, the junction kept 7 bases outside the gene matches. Germline assignment: CDR1 MNHNS and CDR2 SASEGT. This CDR3 is CATPGDRGQETQYF. The CDR3 region has the DNA TGTGCCACCCCCGGGGACAGGGGACAAGAGACCCAGTACTTC.

The chain employs TRBV6-5 and TRBJ2-3; 9 positions agree with TRBD1. J was trimmed by 4 bases and V by 10 bases; bases with no gene match: 9. This CDR3 spans 14 amino acids. CDR1 and CDR2 (germline): MNHEY, SVGAGI. In nucleotides, the CDR3 is TGTGCCACTAGAGGACAGGGGAGCGCAGATACGCAGTATTTT. Translation: CATRGQGSADTQYF.

CDR3 region: CASSYDRGTPYEQYF. The CDR3 bases are TGCGCCAGCAGCTACGACAGGGGGACTCCCTACGAGCAGTACTTC. The chain joins TRBV5-1 to TRBJ2-7; 9 positions match TRBD1. J was trimmed by 2 bases and V by 3 bases; bases with no gene match: 6. The germline V gene encodes CDR1 SGHRS and CDR2 YFSETQ. This CDR3 is 15 amino acids long.

This chain links TRBV6-4 with TRBJ1-6; D gene uncertain. The CDR3 sequence is 15 residues long. Germline V CDR1 and CDR2: MRHNA, SNTAGT. Trimming removed 3 bases from V and 13 bases from J, with 19 bases in between. Here the CDR3 reads CASSESGSRRSPLHF. The CDR3 DNA sequence: TGTGCCAGCAGTGAGAGCGGGTCCCGTCGATCTCCCCTCCACTTT.

This chain uses TRBV6-6 with TRBJ1-2, with 7 bases matching TRBD1. CDR3 length: 14 amino acids. Germline-derived CDR1 and CDR2 are MNHNY and SVGAGI (reference sequence). J gave up 1 base and V 6 bases, and 5 bases lay outside the gene matches. In DNA form, the CDR3 reads TGTGCCAGCAGGCCGACAGGGCGTAACTATGGCTACACCTTC. Translating it yields CASRPTGRNYGYTF.

This clone was seen a few times. At one end the junction does not follow the germline gene, possibly because of a read error. Other DNA sequences in this sample translate to the same CDR3. The gene calls are TRBV7-7 and TRBJ2-5; TRBD1 agrees at 8 bases. The CDR3 has 14 residues. Looked up from germline, CDR1 is SSHAT and CDR2 is FNYEAQ (reference sequence). The CDR3: CASSRDRGQETQYF. Written as DNA, the CDR3 is TGTGCTAGCAGCCGAGACAGGGGACAAGAGACCCAGTACTTC.

At least ten counts were recorded for this clone. The V gene is TRBV5-6, the J gene TRBJ1-2; D not resolved. In germline, CDR1 is SGHDT, CDR2 YYEEEE. The length of the CDR3 is 13 residues. The V and J ends lost 0 bases and 6 bases respectively, with 9 bases between them. CDR3: CASSLGPGHGYTF. CDR3 DNA sequence: TGTGCCAGCAGCTTGGGACCAGGTCATGGCTACACCTTC.

The chain uses TRBV6-5 and TRBJ2-7; 7 bases are a match to TRBD1. The junction had 6 bases not matched to a gene; V was cut back by 5 bases and J by 2 bases. CDR3 length equals 14 residues. Germline V gene sequence: CDR1 MNHEY, CDR2 SVGAGI. CDR3 in amino acids: CASSRQGAAYEQYF. CDR3 nucleotides: TGTGCCAGCAGTCGACAGGGCGCGGCCTACGAGCAGTACTTC.

This chain joins TRBV6-1 and TRBJ2-5; no definite D call. The CDR3 has 14 residues. The germline CDR1 and CDR2 sequences are MNHNS and SASEGT. V gave up 7 bases and J gave up 1 base, with 13 bases separating them. The DNA of the CDR3 is TGTGCCAGCAAACCACGAACGAGCCAAGAGACCCAGTACTTC. As protein: CASKPRTSQETQYF.

The chain recombines TRBV10-3 with TRBJ2-3, with D possibly being TRBD1 (6 bases). CDR1 is ENHRY, CDR2 SYGVKD, per germline. This CDR3 contains 16 residues. The V gene lost 6 bases and the J gene lost 4 bases, with 20 bases spanning the gap. The CDR3, as DNA: TGTGCCATCAGGATAGTCAGGGGCCTTAAGTCAGATACGCAGTATTTT. Residues: CAIRIVRGLKSDTQYF.

The V call is TRBV5-1, the J call TRBJ2-7; TRBD2 might be the D (6 bases). V lost 0 bases to trimming and J lost 8 bases, with 12 bases between them. The CDR3 has 13 residues. The germline CDR1 and CDR2 sequences are SGHRS and YFSETQ. The CDR3 nucleotides read TGCGCCAGCAGCTTGGTGGAGGGAGGTAAGCAGTACTTC. Translating it yields CASSLVEGGKQYF.

This clone was seen a few times. The genes are TRBV5-1 and TRBJ1-1, with unresolved D. CDR3 size: 14 residues. V shed 0 bases and J shed 4 bases, with 10 bases lying between them. Germline CDR1 reads SGHRS; CDR2 reads YFSETQ. CDR3 sequence reads: CASSLGGEGTEAFF. CDR3 DNA sequence: TGCGCCAGCAGCTTGGGGGGAGAGGGCACTGAAGCTTTCTTT.

Of note for this clone: One junction end disagrees with the germline gene, perhaps due to a read error. V is TRBV7-7 and J is TRBJ2-2, with D perhaps matching TRBD2 (6 bases). This CDR3 is built from 15 residues. CDR1 and CDR2 (germline): SSHAT, FNYEAQ (reference sequence). This CDR3 is CASSFGGTNTGELFF. In DNA, the CDR3 is TGTGCTAGCAGCTTCGGGGGTACGAACACCGGGGAGCTGTTTTTT.

This rearrangement joins TRBV29-1 to TRBJ2-6; maybe TRBD2 (6 bases). Germline V lookup: CDR1 SQVTM, CDR2 ANQGSEA. The CDR3 is 14 amino acids. Deletions cut 6 bases from V and 4 bases from J, with 13 bases between. CDR3 amino acids: CSVRGGAGANVLTF. The DNA for the CDR3 is TGCAGCGTCCGGGGCGGGGCCGGGGCCAACGTCCTGACTTTC.

The rearrangement joins TRBV7-6 to TRBJ1-6, with 7 bases aligning to TRBD1. CDR3 length equals 15 residues. The V segment lost 4 bases and the J segment 10 bases; nucleotides outside the gene matches: 10. Germline V gives CDR1 SGHVS, CDR2 FNYEAQ. The CDR3 coding sequence is TGTGCCAGCAGCTCCCTCGGGACAGAAGGGTCACCCCTCCACTTT. This sequence encodes CASSSLGTEGSPLHF.

This clone was counted between two and nine times. The V call is TRBV4-1, the J call TRBJ2-3; 9 bases align to TRBD1. In germline, CDR1 is MGHRA, CDR2 YSYEKL. V dropped 0 bases and J dropped 9; count of bases not matched to a gene: 1. The CDR3 covers 13 residues. The CDR3 DNA is TGCGCCAGCAGCCAAGATGGACAGGGGACGCAGTATTTT. As protein: CASSQDGQGTQYF.

This chain uses TRBV18 with TRBJ2-3; 9 nucleotides line up with TRBD1. Germline values: CDR1 KGHSH, CDR2 LQKENI. The length of the CDR3 is 16 residues. J gave up 5 bases and V 3 bases, and 9 bases lay outside the gene matches. CDR3 in DNA: TGTGCCAGCTCACCTAACCGGGACAGGGCGGTAGATACGCAGTATTTT. It is translated as CASSPNRDRAVDTQYF.

The CDR3 here is CASSGGTAETEAFF. The CDR3 region has the DNA TGCGCCAGCAGCGGAGGGACAGCAGAGACTGAAGCTTTCTTT. The chain combines TRBV5-1 with TRBJ1-1, with 7 bases matching TRBD1. The CDR3 sequence is 14 residues long. Losses at the gene ends were 4 bases for V and 5 bases for J; bases not matched to a gene: 8. Germline CDR1 reads SGHRS; CDR2 reads YFSETQ.

This sequence joins TRBV29-1 and TRBJ2-1; the match to TRBD1 covers 7 bases. V gave up 4 bases and J gave up 5 bases; unmatched junction bases: 5. The length of the CDR3 is 13 residues. Germline loops: CDR1 SQVTM, CDR2 ANQGSEA. CDR3 region: CSVVGGRNNEQFF. CDR3 nucleotide sequence: TGCAGCGTTGTAGGGGGCCGAAACAATGAGCAGTTCTTC.

The CDR3 DNA is TGTGCCAGCAGCTTCGCCGGACAGGACTATGGCTACACCTTC. This encodes CASSFAGQDYGYTF. The chain has TRBV7-9 and TRBJ1-2; TRBD1 aligns across 7 bases. The length of the CDR3 is 14 residues. Germline CDR1 reads SEHNR; CDR2 reads FQNEAQ (reference sequence). V shed 3 bases, J shed 3 bases, and the junction held 4 bases outside the gene matches.

This clone was observed at least ten times. This chain uses TRBV29-1 with TRBJ2-7; TRBD2 might be the D (6 bases). The germline CDR1 and CDR2 sequences are SQVTM and ANQGSEA. Trimming left V 1 base short and J 6 bases short, with 16 bases between. This CDR3 contains 14 residues. The DNA for the CDR3 is TGCAGCGTTGAAGGCCCAGGACTAAGCCGCGAGCAGTACTTC. Translation gives CSVEGPGLSREQYF.

This clone appeared a few times. V usage is TRBV5-4 and J usage is TRBJ2-7; 8 positions match TRBD2. Unmatched junction bases numbered 9, after V lost 9 bases and J lost 4 bases. Germline lookup yields CDR1 SGHNT and CDR2 YYREEE (reference sequence). CDR3 length: 13 residues. The CDR3 nucleotides read TGTGCCACCGGTGGGACTAGTTCTTACGAGCAGTACTTC. Translated, it gives CATGGTSSYEQYF.

This clone appeared a few times. V and J are TRBV2 and TRBJ2-7; 8 positions match TRBD1. Germline assignment: CDR1 SNHLY and CDR2 FYNNEI. The CDR3 spans 13 residues. V lost 5 bases to trimming and J lost 9 bases; unmatched junction nucleotides: 9. For the CDR3, the DNA is TGTGCCAGCAGTCCGCCAGGGGGCGCGATGCAGTACTTC. Protein product: CASSPPGGAMQYF.